This T cell receptor beta chain was sequenced during a study of T cell repertoires in cytomegalovirus infection. Study overall: Newly reported HLA-C-restricted and thoroughly characterized HLA-B-restricted CMV epitopes were employed. Public TCR beta signatures provided an indication of both CMV infection and a matching HLA type.

As to this clonotype: No antigen is known for it.

In TCRdb, the reads were re-called with MiXCR into one record per CDR3 protein. The profile shows 450,000 to 550,000 distinct CDR3 sequences, about 44% of them singletons. V dropped 4 bases and J dropped 13; count of bases not matched to a gene: 1. CDR1 SGHAT and CDR2 FQNNGV come from the germline V gene. This CDR3 has 10 amino acids. The clonotype comes from a human donor in good health (CMV status not recorded). Some clones in this sample may be carry-over from other donors' samples. The chain is built from TRBV11-2 and TRBJ2-1; 7 nucleotides agree with TRBD1. The sequences come from cultured PBMCs, collected from culture after CMV antigen stimulation. CDR3 in DNA: TGTGCCAGCAGCTGGGACAGACAGTTCTTC. It codes for CASSWDRQFF.